This T cell receptor (beta chain) was recorded in a study of shared clonotypes between healthy human individuals. This CDR3 spans 15 amino acids. V lost 6 bases, J lost 6 bases, and 21 bases lay in between. Germline loops: CDR1 MDHEN, CDR2 SYDVKM. Whole-study findings and limits: Generally, naive subsets (rather than memory subsets) showed larger estimated richness.

CD4+ cell separation produced CD45RA+ naive and CD45RA-negative memory subsets. Only in-frame clones appear in the TCRdb table, and some are missing; sequencing was by immunoSEQ multiplex PCR. Found here are about 2.3 million clones, around 92% of them singletons; the top ten hold 0.3% to 0.45%. About this clone itself: Its target is not known.

Sample: naive CD4+ T cells from PBMCs. Subset: CD45RA+ positively selected. This receptor was identified in a man between 18 and 29 years old in good health. Some clones in this sample may be carry-over from other donors' samples. This chain joins TRBV28 and TRBJ2-7; D perhaps matches TRBD2 (5 bases). The CDR3, as DNA: TGTGCCAGCAGCCCGTCTAGAGGGAAAAGGTCCGAGCAGTACTTC. This sequence encodes CASSPSRGKRSEQYF.